These T cell receptor beta chains were read from a single sample in a study of technical replicates of blood from a handful of donors. Assay used: immunoSEQ multiplex PCR; TCRdb lists only in-frame clones, some missing. This sample has 70,000 to 95,000 clones, with 90% to 95% found just once. Material for sequencing was T cells isolated from PBMCs. Source of these receptors: a human donor in good health. CDR3s leave out the opening cysteine and the closing phenylalanine or tryptophan. The order of the fields is J gene, CDR3 length, clone size, V gene, CDR3 protein. The size entry is marked missing in some rows and otherwise reads once, few, many or a size class.

TRBJ2-2,13,NA,TRBV6-1,ASTPLPTNTGELF
TRBJ2-1,13,NA,TRBV7-6,ASSPRPLVYDEQF
TRBJ2-3,11,NA,TRBV6-6,ASSDKGLGRQY
TRBJ2-7,12,NA,TRBV10-3,AISATSGFYEQY
TRBJ2-7,13,NA,TRBV7-2,ASSHPGTEVYEQY
TRBJ1-2,11,NA,TRBV29-1,SVGTGEAYGYT
TRBJ2-7,13,once,TRBV27,ASSLRGSLSYEQY
TRBJ2-2,12,few,TRBV28,ASSYGSRLGELF
TRBJ2-1,15,NA,TRBV5-1,ASSYRQWTSGDNEQF
TRBJ2-1,10,NA,TRBV29-1,SVEVGQGVQF
TRBJ2-3,14,NA,TRBV7-3,ASSPRGGGSTDTQY
TRBJ1-5,12,once,TRBV9,ASSVGQDNQPQH
TRBJ2-4,11,NA,TRBV29-1,SVAGQGGNIQY
TRBJ1-2,11,NA,TRBV2,ASTAGRDYGYT
TRBJ2-1,15,NA,TRBV10-1,ASSGRASGRNYNEQF
TRBJ1-5,13,NA,TRBV18,ASSPGRASNQPQH
TRBJ2-4,14,NA,TRBV6-1,ASSEYGGLAKNIQY
TRBJ2-3,14,NA,TRBV27,ASSLYKGSGTDTQY
TRBJ2-2,13,NA,TRBV5-4,ASSSRQGHTGELF
TRBJ2-5,12,NA,TRBV5-1,ASSSTGTGKTQY
TRBJ1-1,12,few,TRBV10-2,ASSRTGVNTEAF
TRBJ2-5,12,NA,TRBV14,ASSQLGQQETQY